The sequence of this T cell receptor beta chain was determined in a study of cytomegalovirus exposure and HLA in healthy donors. Primers: 60 Vbeta forward and 13 Jbeta reverse. Sequencing was performed with immunoSEQ multiplex PCR; in TCRdb, only in-frame clones are kept and a portion is missing. The sample includes approximately 150,000 clones, roughly 79% of them seen just once. V dropped 2 bases and J dropped 7 bases, with 12 bases sitting between them. This CDR3 has 14 residues. In germline, CDR1 is MDHEN, CDR2 SYDVKM. This clonotype originated in a woman in her 30s in good health and CMV-seronegative. The chain employs TRBV28 and TRBJ1-5, with TRBD1 as a possible D gene (6 bases). The sequencing sample was made of PBMCs. Here the CDR3 DNA reads TGTGCCAGCAGTTTAGGGGGGGGCGGACAGCCCCAGCATTTT. Translating it yields CASSLGGGGQPQHF.